Following are 3 T cell receptor beta chains from one sample sequenced in a study of blood T cells in healthy people across ages. A second about 7 to 12 cycle PCR used barcoded and J-beta primers. TCRdb itself ran the 5' RACE reads through MiXCR, one entry per CDR3 protein. The data hold 600,000 or so distinct CDR3 sequences, with under 55% observed a single time. Sequenced material: blood. The receptors stem from an elderly man in good health.

J is TRBJ2-4 and V is TRBV5-6, with 8 nucleotides matching TRBD1. This CDR3 has 14 residues. In germline, CDR1 is SGHDT, CDR2 YYEEEE. J was trimmed by 7 bases and V by 5 bases; bases with no gene match: 8. The CDR3 loop reads CASSPQGAPNIQYF. Written as DNA, the CDR3 is TGTGCCAGCAGTCCTCAGGGGGCGCCGAACATTCAGTACTTC.

The V gene is TRBV4-2, the J gene TRBJ1-1; a weak D match, TRBD1 (5 bases). CDR3 size: 15 residues. Trimming pared 0 bases from V and 0 bases from J, leaving 8 bases between. CDR1 is LGHNA and CDR2 is YNFKEQ in the germline V gene. This chain's CDR3 is CASSQDQGMNTEAFF. CDR3 DNA sequence: TGTGCCAGCAGCCAAGACCAGGGTATGAACACTGAAGCTTTCTTT.

The V and J genes are TRBV5-1 and TRBJ2-3; 7 nucleotides agree with TRBD2. The germline V gene has CDR1 SGHRS and CDR2 YFSETQ. The V gene end was trimmed by 0 bases and the J gene end by 0 bases; junction bases not matched to a gene: 4. The CDR3 length is 16 residues. CDR3 in DNA: TGCGCCAGCAGCTTGGATCCTAGCGGTAGCACAGATACGCAGTATTTT. Its protein product is CASSLDPSGSTDTQYF.